The following is a T cell receptor (beta chain) sequence with its context. The sample belongs to a study of blood T cell repertoires in COVID-19. TCRdb's copy holds only in-frame clones and misses some; the assay was immunoSEQ multiplex PCR. The sample has 350,000 to 450,000 clones; approximately 90% are singletons. Everyone who took part was roughly 18 to 89 years old, and they came from fewer than 25 US areas. Each participant's cohort was designated according to participant-reported clinical history. Each exposed participant met a COVID-19 case in the 2 weeks preceding study entry. The sample consisted of PBMCs or T cells enriched from blood (not recorded which). This sequence was found in a woman aged 40-49 years who had been exposed to COVID-19.

The CDR3 nucleotides read TGTGCCAGCAGCTTTGGGAGCGGGGAGACCCAGTACTTC. It translates to CASSFGSGETQYF. The chain combines TRBV3-1 (or the pseudogene TRBV3-2) with TRBJ2-5, with D possibly TRBD2 on 6 matching bases. This CDR3 spans 13 amino acids. From germline, CDR1 is LGHDT and CDR2 YNNKEL (reference sequence). The ends were cut back, 5 bases at V and 5 bases at J, with 12 bases in the middle.